This entry features one T cell receptor (beta chain) sequence. Its antigen is as yet unknown. This sample was included in a study of vaccination effects on CD4 cells after COVID-19. Study outcomes and limitations: Late in the post-vaccination period, infection-induced and vaccine-induced clones underwent marked clonal contraction.

Prior to sequencing, the ViraFEST assay stimulated PBMC with viral peptide pools, which expanded the antigen-specific CD4+ T cells. Culturing for about 10 days preceded CD4+ T cell isolation. Each participant received a vaccine that was either BNT162b2 or mRNA-1273, given as two doses. Half the medium was replaced with IL-2 medium on days 3 and 7. After removal of 6 bases from V and 7 bases from J, the junction contained 6 bases not matched to a gene. From germline, CDR1 is SNHLY and CDR2 FYNNEI. This CDR3 comprises 13 residues. Using immunoSEQ multiplex PCR, the repertoire was profiled, and TCRdb retains in-frame clones only, with some absent. The profile shows 25,000 to 30,000 clones, around 86% of them singletons.

The source material was CD4+ T cells from PBMCs cultured with SARS-CoV-2 spike peptides, sampled after COVID-19 vaccination. The sequence was collected from a human donor who received a COVID-19 vaccine. Some clones in this sample may be carry-over from other donors' samples. This chain uses TRBV2 with TRBJ1-2; 9 bases match TRBD1. CDR3 loop: CASRGDRVGGYTF. CDR3 DNA: TGTGCCAGCAGGGGGGACAGGGTCGGTGGCTACACCTTC.